Listed below are T cell receptor beta chains from one sample, sequenced in a study of CD8 T cells in ankylosing spondylitis. TCRdb redid the calling of the 5' RACE reads with MiXCR, one entry per CDR3 protein. The sample contains under 250,000 distinct CDR3 sequences, roughly 10% of which appear only once. Sequenced input: blood, either unsorted or a sorted T cell fraction (not recorded which). The source of these receptors is a male donor with ankylosing spondylitis or in good health (not recorded which). The CDR3 runs from the conserved cysteine through the conserved F or W. D genes are given only for firm matches. Only some rows state a clone size, as once, few, many or a class for expanded clones.

J	size	V	D	CDR3	DNA
TRBJ2-6	NA	TRBV19	NA	CASSMVYEVPSGANVLTF	TGTGCCAGTAGTATGGTCTATGAGGTGCCCTCTGGGGCCAACGTCCTGACTTTC
TRBJ2-3	many	TRBV7-6	TRBD2	CASSSGLALDTQYF	TGTGCCAGCAGCTCGGGACTAGCGTTGGATACGCAGTATTTT
TRBJ2-3	many	TRBV5-1	TRBD2	CASSLSASGGWGDTQYF	TGCGCCAGCAGCTTGTCCGCAAGCGGGGGGTGGGGAGATACGCAGTATTTT
TRBJ2-1	NA	TRBV12-5	TRBD2	CASGLVLLRHRRTSGGDEQFF	TGTGCTAGTGGTTTGGTACTCCTTCGACATCGAAGGACTAGCGGAGGGGATGAGCAGTTCTTC
TRBJ1-2	NA	TRBV3-1	NA	CASSLERRIHGYTF	TGTGCCAGCAGCCTCGAGAGGAGAATTCATGGCTACACCTTC
TRBJ2-3	many	TRBV20-1	NA	CSAADTRFTDTQYF	TGCAGTGCTGCGGACACCCGATTCACAGATACGCAGTATTTT
TRBJ2-1	many	TRBV5-1	NA	CASSLLRSGDMGNEQFF	TGCGCCAGCAGCTTGTTACGTTCGGGAGATATGGGCAATGAGCAGTTCTTC
TRBJ1-1	few	TRBV5-4	NA	CASTPGALNTEAFF	TGTGCCAGCACCCCGGGAGCGTTGAACACTGAAGCTTTCTTT
TRBJ2-1	many	TRBV9	TRBD1	CASSPRTGSSYNEQFF	TGTGCCAGCAGCCCCCGGACAGGGAGCTCCTACAATGAGCAGTTCTTC
TRBJ2-2	few	TRBV5-1	TRBD1	CASTRTGGPGELFF	TGCGCCAGTACGAGGACAGGGGGGCCCGGGGAGCTGTTTTTT
TRBJ1-4	many	TRBV20-1	NA	CSATSGAWTATNEKLFF	TGCAGTGCAACGAGCGGGGCTTGGACTGCAACTAATGAAAAACTGTTTTTT
TRBJ2-5	few	TRBV24-1	TRBD2	CATSDPNWKIAGGPYQETQYF	TGTGCCACCAGTGACCCCAACTGGAAAATAGCGGGGGGACCGTACCAAGAGACCCAGTACTTC
TRBJ2-7	few	TRBV20-1	NA	CSARVLGYEQYF	TGCAGTGCTAGGGTCCTAGGGTACGAGCAGTACTTC
TRBJ2-1	few	TRBV4-2	TRBD2	CASSQPPGLAGASYNEQFF	TGTGCCAGCAGCCAACCACCGGGACTAGCGGGTGCCAGCTACAATGAGCAGTTCTTC
TRBJ2-7	NA	TRBV9	NA	CASSRGGGNSYEQYF	TGTGCCAGCAGCCGCGGCGGCGGAAACTCCTACGAGCAGTACTTC
TRBJ1-2	NA	TRBV12-1	NA	CARGSGLRGYTF	TGTGCCAGGGGCTCTGGCCTTCGAGGCTACACCTTC
TRBJ2-1	many	TRBV20-1	TRBD2	CSARTSGSLSSGHNEQFF	TGCAGTGCGCGGACTAGCGGGAGTTTATCGTCGGGCCACAATGAGCAGTTCTTC
TRBJ2-3	many	TRBV29-1	TRBD1	CSVGVGQEVDTQYF	TGCAGCGTTGGGGTGGGACAGGAGGTAGATACGCAGTATTTT
TRBJ1-5	many	TRBV5-1	TRBD1	CASSVTGGADQPQHF	TGCGCCAGCAGCGTTACAGGGGGCGCGGATCAGCCCCAGCATTTT
TRBJ2-7	many	TRBV5-1	NA	CASSLTGISDEQYF	TGCGCCAGCAGCCTAACAGGAATTTCCGACGAGCAGTACTTC
TRBJ2-3	few	TRBV11-2	TRBD2	CASSRGGWDTQYF	TGTGCCAGCAGCCGGGGGGGCTGGGATACGCAGTATTTT
TRBJ2-5	many	TRBV12-3/TRBV12-4	TRBD1	CASSFGTAQETQYF	TGTGCCAGCAGTTTTGGGACAGCTCAAGAGACCCAGTACTTC
TRBJ2-7	many	TRBV12-3/TRBV12-4	TRBD2	CATGLAASYEQYF	TGTGCCACTGGACTAGCTGCATCTTACGAGCAGTACTTC
TRBJ2-3	few	TRBV11-2	TRBD2	CASSGSGGADTQYF	TGTGCCAGCAGCGGGAGCGGGGGAGCAGATACGCAGTATTTT
TRBJ1-5	NA	TRBV6-1	NA	CASSEGWASQPQHF	TGTGCCAGCAGTGAGGGGTGGGCCAGTCAGCCCCAGCATTTT
TRBJ2-1	many	TRBV9	TRBD2	CASSVAPPGREGYNEQFF	TGTGCCAGCAGCGTAGCTCCCCCTGGGCGGGAGGGGTACAATGAGCAGTTCTTC
TRBJ1-5	many	TRBV5-1	TRBD1	CASSYGGQGDQPQHF	TGCGCCAGCAGCTATGGTGGCCAGGGGGATCAGCCCCAGCATTTT
TRBJ2-7	many	TRBV5-6	NA	CASSLDRATYEQYF	TGTGCCAGCAGCCTGGACAGAGCGACCTACGAGCAGTACTTC
TRBJ2-7	many	TRBV12-3/TRBV12-4	NA	CASSFAVLSYEQYF	TGTGCCAGCAGTTTCGCAGTTCTCTCCTACGAGCAGTACTTC
TRBJ1-1	NA	TRBV11-3	NA	CASSFFWDTEAFF	TGTGCCAGCAGCTTTTTCTGGGACACTGAAGCTTTCTTT
TRBJ2-7	few	TRBV18	NA	CASSPPGWDVSYEQYF	TGTGCCAGCTCACCACCTGGATGGGACGTATCCTACGAGCAGTACTTC
TRBJ2-1	many	TRBV29-1	TRBD2	CSVEDPMIGSPPMTSGGGNEQFF	TGCAGCGTTGAAGATCCGATGATTGGAAGTCCTCCTATGACTAGCGGGGGAGGCAATGAGCAGTTCTTC
TRBJ2-3	few	TRBV6-4	NA	CASSASASTDTQYF	TGTGCCAGCAGTGCCAGCGCCAGCACAGATACGCAGTATTTT
TRBJ1-3	many	TRBV7-2	NA	CASSHGRRIQGNTIYF	TGTGCCAGCAGCCACGGACGTAGGATACAGGGAAACACCATATATTTT
TRBJ1-5	many	TRBV12-3/TRBV12-4	NA	CASSFGASNQPQHF	TGTGCCAGCAGTTTTGGGGCGAGCAATCAGCCCCAGCATTTT
TRBJ2-5	many	TRBV20-1	TRBD1	CSATGQGWGTQYF	TGCAGTGCTACCGGACAGGGCTGGGGGACCCAGTACTTC
TRBJ2-2	NA	TRBV6-4	NA	CASQLDGNTGELFF	TGTGCCAGCCAATTAGACGGGAACACCGGGGAGCTGTTTTTT
TRBJ2-3	many	TRBV3-1	TRBD1	CASSPTGSTDTQYF	TGCGCCAGCAGCCCGACAGGGAGCACAGATACGCAGTATTTT